The rows below give T cell receptor beta chains drawn from one sample of a study of technical replicates of blood from a few donors. The data were produced by immunoSEQ multiplex PCR, yet TCRdb's version contains in-frame clones alone and is incomplete. Among 95,000 to 100,000 clones listed, approximately 94% were seen once. The sample comprised T cells isolated from PBMCs. Receptors originate from a human donor in good health. Both conserved end residues are part of each CDR3. Each record gives: V gene, D gene, J gene, CDR3 length, clone size, CDR3 protein, CDR3 DNA. D genes are given only for firm matches. Size is omitted from some rows. Given values are once, few, many or a class for expanded clones.

V: TRBV10-3
D: TRBD1
J: TRBJ1-5
length: 13
size: -
CDR3: CAISGTGRQPQHF
DNA: TGTGCCATCAGCGGGACAGGGAGGCAGCCCCAGCATTTT

V: TRBV5-1
D: TRBD2
J: TRBJ2-2
length: 16
size: -
CDR3: CASSIGLAGNTGELFF
DNA: TGCGCCAGCAGCATAGGACTAGCGGGGAACACCGGGGAGCTGTTTTTT

V: TRBV28
D: TRBD2
J: TRBJ2-1
length: 19
size: -
CDR3: CASSREVRTSGSLYNEQFF
DNA: TGTGCCAGCAGTCGCGAAGTCAGGACTAGCGGGAGCCTCTACAATGAGCAGTTCTTC

V: TRBV6-6
D: -
J: TRBJ1-4
length: 15
size: -
CDR3: CASSYSNRIGEKLFF
DNA: TGTGCCAGCAGTTACTCGAACAGGATCGGGGAAAAACTGTTTTTT

V: TRBV6-1
D: TRBD2
J: TRBJ2-7
length: 15
size: -
CDR3: CASDYLAGGSYEQYF
DNA: TGTGCCAGCGACTACCTAGCGGGAGGTTCCTACGAGCAGTACTTC

V: TRBV7-8
D: -
J: TRBJ1-3
length: 16
size: once
CDR3: CASSPFFRGSGNTIYF
DNA: TGTGCCAGCTCACCTTTTTTTAGGGGCTCTGGAAACACCATATATTTT

V: TRBV4-1
D: TRBD1
J: TRBJ2-2
length: 15
size: once
CDR3: CASSQDRGRTGELFF
DNA: TGCGCCAGCAGCCAAGACAGGGGGCGAACCGGGGAGCTGTTTTTT

V: TRBV27
D: TRBD1
J: TRBJ1-2
length: 13
size: -
CDR3: CASSLIRGRSYTF
DNA: TGTGCCAGCAGTTTAATCAGGGGGCGCAGCTACACCTTC

V: TRBV6-6
D: TRBD1
J: TRBJ2-7
length: 14
size: -
CDR3: CASSRTGEGYEQYF
DNA: TGTGCCAGCAGTCGGACAGGGGAGGGCTACGAGCAGTACTTC

V: TRBV4-1
D: TRBD1
J: TRBJ2-7
length: 16
size: -
CDR3: CASSQGQGQGANEQYF
DNA: TGCGCCAGCAGCCAAGGTCAAGGACAGGGGGCAAACGAGCAGTACTTC

V: TRBV13
D: TRBD2
J: TRBJ2-2
length: 15
size: once
CDR3: CASSLAGGPTGELFF
DNA: TGTGCCAGCAGCTTAGCGGGAGGCCCCACCGGGGAGCTGTTTTTT

V: TRBV6-5
D: TRBD1
J: TRBJ2-1
length: 14
size: -
CDR3: CASNRQGTYNEQFF
DNA: TGTGCCAGCAACCGACAGGGGACCTACAATGAGCAGTTCTTC

V: TRBV29-1
D: -
J: TRBJ1-5
length: 13
size: -
CDR3: CSVVGAKGEPQHF
DNA: TGCAGCGTTGTGGGGGCTAAGGGGGAGCCCCAGCATTTT

V: TRBV6-1
D: -
J: TRBJ1-2
length: 13
size: -
CDR3: CASSGGDNYGYTF
DNA: TGTGCCAGCAGTGGGGGGGATAACTATGGCTACACCTTC

V: TRBV4-1
D: -
J: TRBJ2-2
length: 13
size: -
CDR3: CASSLEGSGELFF
DNA: TGCGCCAGCAGCCTGGAGGGCTCCGGGGAGCTGTTTTTT

V: TRBV5-5
D: TRBD2
J: TRBJ2-7
length: 15
size: -
CDR3: CASSLRRGTSYEQYF
DNA: TGTGCCAGCAGCTTACGGCGGGGGACTTCCTACGAGCAGTACTTC

V: TRBV11-2
D: -
J: TRBJ2-7
length: 13
size: -
CDR3: CAAAEDPSYEQYF
DNA: TGTGCCGCTGCGGAGGACCCATCCTACGAGCAGTACTTC

V: TRBV6-1
D: TRBD2
J: TRBJ2-5
length: 14
size: -
CDR3: CASSPTSGVETQYF
DNA: TGTGCCAGCAGCCCGACTAGCGGGGTTGAGACCCAGTACTTC

V: TRBV28
D: TRBD1
J: TRBJ2-5
length: 16
size: -
CDR3: CASTSLLQGAQETQYF
DNA: TGTGCCAGCACTTCACTCTTACAGGGGGCCCAAGAGACCCAGTACTTC

V: TRBV30
D: -
J: TRBJ1-2
length: 16
size: -
CDR3: CAYTTPLRWDKLNYTF
DNA: TGTGCCTACACCACGCCTTTGAGATGGGACAAACTTAACTACACCTTC

V: TRBV28
D: -
J: TRBJ1-5
length: 16
size: -
CDR3: CASSLGDSGSNQPQHF
DNA: TGTGCCAGCAGTTTAGGGGACTCTGGGAGCAATCAGCCCCAGCATTTT